Sequencing of this T cell receptor (beta chain) was carried out in a study of T-cell reconstitution after alpha-beta-depleted transplantation in children. The CDR3 runs 16 residues. The germline gives CDR1 MNHEY, CDR2 SVGAGI. The V gene end was trimmed by 2 bases and the J gene end by 1 base; junction bases not matched to a gene: 6. This clonotype has more than one count but fewer than ten. The antigen is undetermined. Study-level points and caveats: T-cell counts and diversity were attributed mostly to newly produced T cells one year after transplant. Some patients owed their high day-60 TCRbeta diversity to surviving recipient T cells and thymic progenitors. As was reported, about two months after transplant, alpha-beta T cells came from several hundred expanded graft clones.

Preparation of the TCRbeta library involved a method that used unique molecular identifiers. TCRdb called the PCR reads again in MiXCR, with one record for every CDR3 protein. The sample consists of around 300,000 distinct CDR3 sequences, about 7.3% of them appearing once. The source of this sequence is a female patient aged 2-10 years who had a stem cell transplant for Fanconi anemia, so the T cells may come from the graft donor. The sample in question was peripheral blood, obtained 360 days after TCRalphabeta/CD19-depleted stem cell transplant. The V gene is TRBV6-5, the J gene TRBJ2-3; 7 bases are shared with TRBD1. The CDR3 nucleotides are TGTGCCAGCAGTTACCCGACAGGGTTCGGCACAGATACGCAGTATTTT. Its protein product is CASSYPTGFGTDTQYF.